The 8 T cell receptor beta chains presented below share a single source sample, sequenced in a study of T cells after yellow fever vaccination. Using its own MiXCR run on the 5' RACE reads, TCRdb lists one record per CDR3 protein. The sample holds some 350,000 distinct CDR3 sequences, 3.5% to 4.5% seen once. Source: PBMCs, taken 5 days after the yellow fever booster vaccination. The receptors originated from a man in his late teens or twenties who received the YFV17D yellow fever vaccine.

This clonotype was counted between two and nine times. The chain combines TRBV5-6 with TRBJ1-5; TRBD1 matches at 8 bases. Germline V lookup: CDR1 SGHDT, CDR2 YYEEEE. The CDR3 runs 15 residues. Trimming cost V 3 bases and J 3 bases; bases outside gene matches: 5. CDR3 sequence (DNA): TGTGCCAGCAGCTACGGACAGGGCTACAATCAGCCCCAGCATTTT. It yields the protein CASSYGQGYNQPQHF. Full variable domain (missing parts from reference TRBV5-6 and TRBJ1-5): DAGVTQSPTHLIKTRGQQVTLRCSPKSGHDTVSWYQQALGQGPQFIFQYYEEEERQRGNFPDRFSGHQFPNYSSELNVNALLLGDSALYLCASSYGQGYNQPQHFGDGTRLSIL.

V and J are TRBV20-1 and TRBJ2-3; D perhaps matches TRBD1 (6 bases). The CDR3 sequence is 14 residues long. The germline V and J ends were trimmed by 6 bases and 6 bases, with 19 bases remaining between them. From germline, CDR1 is DFQATT and CDR2 SNEGSKA (reference sequence). CDR3 loop: CSAPTGGFLDTQYF. The CDR3 bases are TGCAGTGCCCCGACAGGAGGCTTCCTCGATACGCAGTATTTT.

This clonotype was observed a handful of times. This chain links TRBV5-1 with TRBJ2-5; 13 nucleotides align to TRBD2. Germline V gene lookup returns CDR1 SGHRS and CDR2 YFSETQ. The CDR3 is 15 amino acids. The V segment lost 4 bases and the J segment 5 bases; nucleotides outside the gene matches: 5. CDR3: CASSQLAGGPETQYF. The CDR3 DNA reads as TGCGCCAGCAGCCAACTAGCGGGGGGGCCCGAGACCCAGTACTTC.

This clonotype was picked up many times. This chain connects TRBV7-2 to TRBJ2-3; TRBD2 is a possible D gene (7 bases). The germline V gene encodes CDR1 SGHTA and CDR2 FQGNSA. Deletions cut 5 bases from V and 2 bases from J, with 17 bases between. The CDR3 runs to 16 residues. The CDR3 region has the DNA TGTGCCAGCAGCACCCGCGGGGGCCTAACCACAGATACGCAGTATTTT. As protein: CASSTRGGLTTDTQYF.

This clonotype was seen more than once but under ten times. V gene TRBV6-2 or TRBV6-3 combines with J gene TRBJ2-7; no reliable D call. Germline V gene data show CDR1 as MNHEY and CDR2 as SVGEGT. V lost 7 bases and J lost 2, with 15 bases in between. The CDR3 sequence is 14 residues long. CDR3 nucleotide sequence: TGTGCCAGCATTGGAAGGGATACCACCTACGAGCAGTACGTC. It codes for CASIGRDTTYEQYV.

This clonotype has just a few counts. This rearrangement joins TRBV11-2 to TRBJ1-1, with D possibly matching TRBD1 (6 bases). Germline values: CDR1 SGHAT, CDR2 FQNNGV. V lost 5 bases and J lost 3, with 16 bases in between. This CDR3 has 15 amino acids. The CDR3 DNA reads TGTGCCAGCAGCCCGACCGGGGGCGGGTACACTGAAGCTTTCTTT. Protein product: CASSPTGGGYTEAFF.

The chain links TRBV4-1 to TRBJ1-2; 9 bases match TRBD1. This CDR3 comprises 16 residues. Trimming removed 4 bases from V and 5 bases from J; junction bases left unmatched: 11. Germline V lookup: CDR1 MGHRA, CDR2 YSYEKL. CDR3 amino acids: CASSPGPGQGVYGYTF. The CDR3 coding sequence is TGCGCCAGCAGCCCTGGCCCGGGACAGGGAGTTTATGGCTACACCTTC.

Only a few counts were recorded for this clonotype. This chain connects TRBV6-1 to TRBJ2-7; D might be TRBD1 (5 bases). This CDR3 spans 14 amino acids. Between the trimmed V and J ends, which lost 9 bases and 0 bases, there was a span of 15 bases. Germline V gene sequence: CDR1 MNHNS, CDR2 SASEGT. The DNA of the CDR3 is TGTGCCAGTAAAGAACAGGCAGTCTCCTACGAGCAGTACGTC. Translation gives CASKEQAVSYEQYV.